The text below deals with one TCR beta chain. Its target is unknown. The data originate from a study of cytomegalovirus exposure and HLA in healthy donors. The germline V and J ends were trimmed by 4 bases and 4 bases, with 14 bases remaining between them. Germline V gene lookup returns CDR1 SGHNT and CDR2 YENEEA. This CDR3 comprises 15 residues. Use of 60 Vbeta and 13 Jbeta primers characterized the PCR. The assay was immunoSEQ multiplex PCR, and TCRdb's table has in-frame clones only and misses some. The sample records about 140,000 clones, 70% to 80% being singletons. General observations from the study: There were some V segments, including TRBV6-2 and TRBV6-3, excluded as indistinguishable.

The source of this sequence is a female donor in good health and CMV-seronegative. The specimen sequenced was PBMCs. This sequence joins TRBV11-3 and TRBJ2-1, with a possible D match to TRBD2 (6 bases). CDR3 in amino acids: CASSYLAGYYNEQFF. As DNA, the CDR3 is TGTGCCAGCAGCTATTTGGCGGGATATTACAATGAGCAGTTCTTC.